Listed below are T cell receptor beta chains from one sample, sequenced in a study of OX40 agonist ivuxolimab in advanced cancers. The repertoire was sequenced with immunoSEQ multiplex PCR; TCRdb's copy has only in-frame clones and lacks some. The table includes about 150,000 clones, roughly 92% detected once. The specimen comprised CD4+ or CD8+ T cells sorted from blood, sampled in a trial of the OX40 agonist ivuxolimab. Receptors were obtained from an adult with an advanced solid tumor such as melanoma, head and neck, liver or kidney cancer. Both conserved end residues are part of each CDR3. Each record gives: J gene, clone size, D gene, V gene, CDR3 protein, CDR3 DNA. A D gene is named only where the DNA matches it firmly. Some rows mark clone size as missing; the rest say once, few, many or name a class of expanded clone.

j_call: TRBJ1-5; clone_size: .; d_call: .; v_call: TRBV6-1; cdr3_aa: CASSGTGDQPQHF; cdr3_nt: TGTGCCAGCAGCGGGACGGGGGATCAGCCCCAGCATTTT
j_call: TRBJ1-5; clone_size: .; d_call: .; v_call: TRBV28; cdr3_aa: CASSLGAAGNQPQHF; cdr3_nt: TGTGCCAGCAGTTTAGGGGCAGCGGGGAATCAGCCCCAGCATTTT
j_call: TRBJ1-6; clone_size: once; d_call: TRBD1; v_call: TRBV5-4; cdr3_aa: CASSSLVGTGVSPLHF; cdr3_nt: TGTGCCAGCAGCTCCTTGGTGGGGACAGGGGTTTCACCCCTCCACTTT
j_call: TRBJ2-2; clone_size: .; d_call: .; v_call: TRBV18; cdr3_aa: CASSPRLADTGELFF; cdr3_nt: TGTGCCAGCTCACCAAGACTGGCGGACACCGGGGAGCTGTTTTTT
j_call: TRBJ1-6; clone_size: .; d_call: .; v_call: TRBV2; cdr3_aa: CASLAGGSSPLHF; cdr3_nt: TGTGCCAGCCTGGCGGGGGGCAGTTCACCCCTCCACTTT
j_call: TRBJ1-1; clone_size: .; d_call: .; v_call: TRBV6-5; cdr3_aa: CASSSFFATEAFF; cdr3_nt: TGTGCCAGCAGTTCCTTTTTTGCGACTGAAGCTTTCTTT
j_call: TRBJ2-2; clone_size: .; d_call: .; v_call: TRBV6-6; cdr3_aa: CASSYSGTGELFF; cdr3_nt: TGTGCCAGCAGTTACTCCGGAACCGGGGAGCTGTTTTTT
j_call: TRBJ1-2; clone_size: .; d_call: .; v_call: TRBV19; cdr3_aa: CASTGLGGKVLGYTF; cdr3_nt: TGTGCCAGTACCGGCCTCGGCGGGAAGGTCCTTGGCTACACCTTC
j_call: TRBJ1-1; clone_size: .; d_call: .; v_call: TRBV12-5; cdr3_aa: CASGLVQVGGQMNTEAFF; cdr3_nt: TGTGCTAGTGGTTTGGTACAGGTTGGGGGCCAGATGAACACTGAAGCTTTCTTT
j_call: TRBJ1-1; clone_size: .; d_call: .; v_call: TRBV2; cdr3_aa: CASRTQGYTEAFF; cdr3_nt: TGTGCCAGCAGAACACAGGGATACACTGAAGCTTTCTTT
j_call: TRBJ2-7; clone_size: once; d_call: .; v_call: TRBV15; cdr3_aa: CATSREQALYEQYF; cdr3_nt: TGTGCCACCAGCAGAGAGCAGGCGCTCTACGAGCAGTACTTC
j_call: TRBJ2-2; clone_size: .; d_call: .; v_call: TRBV11-3; cdr3_aa: CASSLDPNTGELFF; cdr3_nt: TGTGCCAGCAGCTTAGATCCGAATACCGGGGAGCTGTTTTTT
j_call: TRBJ1-6; clone_size: .; d_call: TRBD1; v_call: TRBV5-1; cdr3_aa: CASSSGTGDNSPLHF; cdr3_nt: TGCGCCAGCAGCTCCGGGACAGGGGATAATTCACCCCTCCACTTT
j_call: TRBJ1-1; clone_size: once; d_call: .; v_call: TRBV19; cdr3_aa: CASKIRDAPNTEAFF; cdr3_nt: TGTGCCAGTAAGATCCGGGACGCCCCCAACACTGAAGCTTTCTTT
j_call: TRBJ2-2; clone_size: .; d_call: TRBD2; v_call: TRBV9; cdr3_aa: CASSPGRGGFWELFF; cdr3_nt: TGTGCCAGCTCGCCGGGGCGGGGGGGCTTCTGGGAGCTGTTTTTT
j_call: TRBJ2-7; clone_size: .; d_call: TRBD1; v_call: TRBV7-6; cdr3_aa: CASSLRQGVYEQYF; cdr3_nt: TGTGCCAGCAGCTTACGACAGGGGGTCTACGAGCAGTACTTC
j_call: TRBJ2-3; clone_size: .; d_call: .; v_call: TRBV6-4; cdr3_aa: CASSDGNTDTQYF; cdr3_nt: TGTGCCAGCAGTGATGGCAACACAGATACGCAGTATTTT